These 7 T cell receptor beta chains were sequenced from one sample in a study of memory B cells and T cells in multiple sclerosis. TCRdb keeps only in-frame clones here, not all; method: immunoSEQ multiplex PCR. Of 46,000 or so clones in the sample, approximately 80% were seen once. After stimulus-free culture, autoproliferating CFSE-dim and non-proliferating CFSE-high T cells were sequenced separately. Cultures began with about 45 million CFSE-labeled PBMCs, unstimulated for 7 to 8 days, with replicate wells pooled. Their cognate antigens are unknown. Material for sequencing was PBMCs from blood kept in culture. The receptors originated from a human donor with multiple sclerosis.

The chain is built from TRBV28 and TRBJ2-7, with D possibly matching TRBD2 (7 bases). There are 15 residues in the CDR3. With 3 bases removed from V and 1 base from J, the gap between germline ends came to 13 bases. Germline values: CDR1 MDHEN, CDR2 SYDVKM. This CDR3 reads CASSFRGAVSYEQYF. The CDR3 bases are TGTGCCAGCAGTTTCCGGGGGGCAGTTTCCTACGAGCAGTACTTC.

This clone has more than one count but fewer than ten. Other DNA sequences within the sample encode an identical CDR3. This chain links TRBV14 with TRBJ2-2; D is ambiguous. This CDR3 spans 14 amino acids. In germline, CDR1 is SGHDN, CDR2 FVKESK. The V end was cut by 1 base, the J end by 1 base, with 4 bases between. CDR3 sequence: CASSQGGNTGELFF. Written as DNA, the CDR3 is TGTGCCAGCAGCCAAGGGGGGAACACCGGGGAGCTGTTTTTT.

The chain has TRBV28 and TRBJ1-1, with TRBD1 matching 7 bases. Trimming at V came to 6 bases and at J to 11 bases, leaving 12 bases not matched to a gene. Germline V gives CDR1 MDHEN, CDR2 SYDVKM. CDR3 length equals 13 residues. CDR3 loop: CASSLGTAVYAFF. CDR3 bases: TGTGCCAGCAGCTTAGGGACAGCCGTTTATGCTTTCTTT.

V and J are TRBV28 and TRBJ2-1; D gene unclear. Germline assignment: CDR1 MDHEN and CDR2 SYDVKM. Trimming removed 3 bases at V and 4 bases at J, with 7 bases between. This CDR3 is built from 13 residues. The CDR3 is CASSFSNYNEQFF. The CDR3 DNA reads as TGTGCCAGCAGTTTTTCGAATTACAATGAGCAGTTCTTC.

The chain's CDR3 is CASSSDGNQPQHF. The CDR3 DNA sequence: TGTGCCAGCAGCTCTGATGGCAATCAGCCCCAGCATTTT. The rearrangement uses TRBV7-2 and TRBJ1-5; D not resolved. Trimming removed 4 bases at V and 2 bases at J, with 6 bases between. This CDR3 has 13 amino acids. Germline CDR1 SGHTA, CDR2 FQGNSA.

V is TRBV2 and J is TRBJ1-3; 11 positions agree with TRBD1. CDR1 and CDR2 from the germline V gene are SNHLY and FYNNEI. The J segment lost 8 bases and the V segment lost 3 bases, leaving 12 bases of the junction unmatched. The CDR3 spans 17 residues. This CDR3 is CASSDWTLDRGHDTIYF. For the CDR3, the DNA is TGTGCCAGCAGTGACTGGACCCTGGACAGGGGGCACGACACCATATATTTT.

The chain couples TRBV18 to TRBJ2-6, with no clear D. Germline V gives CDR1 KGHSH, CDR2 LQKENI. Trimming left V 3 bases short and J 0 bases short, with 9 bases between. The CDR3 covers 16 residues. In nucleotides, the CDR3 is TGTGCCAGCTCACCGAGAGGAAGCTCTGGGGCCAACGTCCTGACTTTC. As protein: CASSPRGSSGANVLTF. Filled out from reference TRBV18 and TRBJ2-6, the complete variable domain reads NAGVMQNPRHLVRRRGQEARLRCSPMKGHSHVYWYRQLPEEGLKFMVYLQKENIIDESGMPKERFSAEFPKEGPSILRIQQVVRGDSAAYFCASSPRGSSGANVLTFGAGSRLTVL.